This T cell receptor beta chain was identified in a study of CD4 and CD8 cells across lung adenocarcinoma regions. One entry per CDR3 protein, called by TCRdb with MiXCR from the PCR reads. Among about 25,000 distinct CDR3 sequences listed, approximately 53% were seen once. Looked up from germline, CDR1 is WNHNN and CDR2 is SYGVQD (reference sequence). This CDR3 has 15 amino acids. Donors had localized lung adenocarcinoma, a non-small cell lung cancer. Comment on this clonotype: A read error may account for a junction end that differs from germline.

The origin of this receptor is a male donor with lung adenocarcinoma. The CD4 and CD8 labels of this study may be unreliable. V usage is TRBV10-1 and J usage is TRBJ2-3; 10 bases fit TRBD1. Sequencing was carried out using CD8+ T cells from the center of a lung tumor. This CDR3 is CASGDRGRAEDTQYF. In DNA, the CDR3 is TGCGCCAGCGGGGACAGGGGCCGAGCAGAAGATACGCAGTATTTC.